Detailed here is one T cell receptor beta chain. This clone's antigen is unknown. Per-nucleotide qualities are absent, and no much larger clonotype sits a single base away. CDR1 and CDR2 are drawn from the germline V gene: SGDLS, YYNGEE. The CDR3 contains 16 residues, cysteine and phenylalanine counted. Only CDR3 DNA is held: 48 bases, read in frame from base 1. V and J are trimmed by 0 bases and 0 bases, and the gene matches miss 2 bases of the junction. This entry comes from a study of graft-versus-host responses after intestinal transplantation (dated by TCRdb to about 2021). With respect to the entire study: Recipients received multivisceral, liver-intestinal, or isolated intestinal transplants. All recipients received anti-thymocyte globulin induction followed by maintenance tacrolimus and steroids for roughly three years. Graft-versus-host and host-versus-graft alloreactive T cell clones were tracked in the graft, circulation and bone marrow after intestinal transplantation using bulk TCR-beta CDR3 sequencing. To identify alloreactive clones, pre-transplant mixed lymphocyte reaction products were sequenced and then compared with unstimulated pre-transplant donor and recipient T cells. A cohort of under 30 intestinal transplant recipients, including one retransplant, was enrolled, and a few patients lacking pretransplant specimens were excluded. A peak of at least 4% donor T cells among recipient peripheral blood mononuclear cells was the definition used for donor T cell macrochimerism. Samples from a few later patients were sequenced in-house on an Illumina MiSeq with MiXCR processing rather than by the commercial service. General study outcomes and caveats: Early after transplant, peak levels of circulating GvH clones were found to be associated with declines in HvG clones. In the allografts of patients with donor T cell macrochimerism, GvH to HvG T cell clonal ratios were high. The conclusions were limited by the relatively low number and heterogeneity of the intestinal transplant patients. GvH clones were detected in recipient bone marrow, and some of these GvH clones were observed earlier in ileal mucosa or blood, consistent with an intestinal mucosal origin.

The protocol used for the library was the immunoSEQ multiplex PCR assay. In most patients, genomic DNA was isolated using the Qiagen DNeasy Blood and Tissue Kit and sent frozen to Adaptive Biotechnologies for TCR sequencing. Adaptive Biotechnologies carried out high-throughput TCR-beta CDR3 sequencing of genomic DNA for most patients. In the original analysis: TCR sequencing data for approximately 17 patients were retrieved from Adaptive's ImmunoSEQ software; three other patients were processed with MiXCR and VDJtools. CD4 versus CD8 sorting errors were corrected by removing sequences found in both subsets at a frequency ratio below 5:1. CDR3 nucleotide sequences shared by donor and recipient were removed because the origin of these sequences could not be assigned. To count as alloreactive, a clone needed at least 2-fold expansion over unstimulated cells and a minimum CFSE-low frequency of 0.002% (template counts) or 0.001% (read counts). A clone was considered mappable if detected in the sequenced pre-transplant spleen, lymph node, or MLR CFSE-low populations of the donor or recipient. The cumulative frequency of alloreactive clones was calculated as a percentage of all sequences, weighted by copy number. Entries here come from immuneACCESS through TCRdb and include only in-frame sequences with V and J called. Some clones fail to appear in such tables; in the studies checked, an unresolved V gene covers under half of the shortfall, and the cause of the remainder is unknown. That table supplies the V and J calls and clone size; D and trimming were determined from the DNA. Present in this sample are about 82,000 clones, roughly 91% of which were seen just once. Approximately 0.1% of the sample is in the top ten clones.

Sample time point, as interpreted from the label and publication: cells obtained before transplantation from donor or recipient. CD3+CD4+ and CD3+CD8+ populations were FACS-sorted from unstimulated pre-transplant donor and recipient cells taken from spleen or lymph nodes. This clonotype originated in a human donor who received an intestinal transplant. Here the chain combines TRBV9 and TRBJ1-1; TRBD1 aligns with 10 central bases. Sequencing was performed on unstimulated CD4+ T cells sorted from spleen or lymph node cells, taken before intestinal transplant. The CDR3 corresponds to CASSVAGTGVNTEAFF. In nucleotide form, the sequence is TGTGCCAGCAGCGTAGCTGGGACAGGGGTGAACACTGAAGCTTTCTTT.